This section outlines one TCR beta chain sequence together with its context. Its cognate antigen is unknown. The data originate from a study of response to subunit inactivated influenza vaccine. Study results and limitations: Seasonal influenza vaccination, on each occasion, was suggested by the authors to recruit few new T cells.

One entry per CDR3 protein results from TCRdb running MiXCR on the RT-PCR reads. The sample shows about 650,000 distinct CDR3 sequences, 13% to 15% of them seen only once. This CDR3 comprises 16 residues. Per germline, CDR1 SGHVS and CDR2 FQNEAQ. V was clipped by 1 base and J by 0 bases, with 11 bases between them. This sample comprised PBMCs from blood, obtained roughly 15 days before vaccination. This rearrangement joins TRBV7-8 to TRBJ2-3; D is uncertain. This receptor was taken from a middle-aged man who received an inactivated influenza vaccine. The chain's CDR3 is CASSLGMKVSTDTQYF. The CDR3 DNA reads TGTGCCAGCAGCTTAGGGATGAAGGTTAGCACAGATACGCAGTATTTT.